The clone carrying this T cell receptor (beta chain) was recorded many times. Antigen specificity is unknown. Patients showing uncontrolled infection, other autoimmune disease, pregnancy or lactation were ineligible. Each diagnosis drew on symptoms, thyroxine, TRAb, thyroid ultrasound and orbital computed tomography findings. RNA transcripts provided the source from which TCR beta CDR3 regions were amplified. The study used the HTBI primer set for a first-round RT-PCR of the TCR CDR3. TCRdb reprocessed the multiplex PCR reads with MiXCR, giving one entry per CDR3 protein. In the table there are 650,000 to 800,000 distinct CDR3 sequences, less than 45% of which are singletons. These data originate in a study of T cells in Graves' hyperthyroidism and ophthalmopathy. Study-wide points: In blood, most of the thyroid clonotypes expanded above 0.001 were also present. Prediction of ophthalmopathy progression came a median roughly 7.1 months pre-onset.

Germline assignment: CDR1 ENHRY and CDR2 SYGVKD. The CDR3 covers 12 residues. Trimming removed 5 bases at V and 7 bases at J, with 6 bases between. The receptor was derived from an adult man with Graves' disease, either hyperthyroidism or ophthalmopathy (not recorded which). This chain uses TRBV10-3 with TRBJ1-6; D call uncertain. Sequences were obtained from peripheral blood or thyroid tissue (not recorded which). In nucleotides, the CDR3 is TGTGCCATCAGTAATACGAATTCACCCCTCCACTTT. This sequence encodes CAISNTNSPLHF.